The 30 T cell receptor beta chains below all came from one sample that was sequenced in a study of shared clonotypes between healthy human individuals. The protocol was immunoSEQ multiplex PCR, while the TCRdb copy is restricted to in-frame clones and leaves out a portion. This table has fewer than 1.4 million clones, around three quarters appearing once. Sequenced input: memory CD4+ T cells from PBMCs. Subset in this sample: CD45RA-negative fraction. All receptors come from a man aged 18 to 35 in good health. Some clones in this sample may be carry-over from other donors' samples.

The CDR3 sequence is CASSAQGSGELFF. In nucleotides, the CDR3 is TGCGCCAGCAGCGCACAGGGGTCCGGGGAGCTGTTTTTT. The chain links TRBV5-1 to TRBJ2-2; 7 bases are shared with TRBD1. This CDR3 has 13 amino acids. V lost 4 bases, J lost 6 bases, and 3 bases stayed unmatched. CDR1 is SGHRS and CDR2 is YFSETQ in the germline V gene.

The gene calls are TRBV5-1 and TRBJ2-1, with a possible D match to TRBD1 (7 bases). The V end lost 1 base, the J end lost 3 bases, and 11 bases lay between the germline ends. The CDR3 is 15 amino acids. CDR1 and CDR2 (germline): SGHRS, YFSETQ. CDR3 amino acids: CASSLWGDSYNEQFF. DNA of the CDR3: TGCGCCAGCAGCTTGTGGGGGGACAGCTACAATGAGCAGTTCTTC.

The chain links TRBV27 to TRBJ2-7, with TRBD2 identical over 11 bases. V dropped 5 bases and J dropped 0; count of bases not matched to a gene: 6. The CDR3 sequence is 16 residues long. Looked up from germline, CDR1 is MNHEY and CDR2 is SMNVEV (reference sequence). CDR3 region: CASSRLTSGVSYEQYF. The CDR3 region has the DNA TGTGCCAGCAGTCGACTGACTAGCGGGGTCTCCTACGAGCAGTACTTC.

V gene TRBV2 combines with J gene TRBJ1-5; TRBD1 agrees at 9 bases. The CDR3 runs to 14 residues. V lost 5 bases and J lost 7; bases outside the gene matches: 6. Germline CDR1 SNHLY, CDR2 FYNNEI. The CDR3 loop reads CASSPGTGSQPQHF. CDR3 DNA sequence: TGTGCCAGCAGTCCCGGGACAGGGAGCCAGCCCCAGCATTTT.

In this sample, this clone turned up once. The chain is built from TRBV28 and TRBJ2-7; no clear D. The CDR3 loop spans 13 amino acids. The V and J ends lost 7 bases and 0 bases respectively, with 10 bases between them. Germline assignment: CDR1 MDHEN and CDR2 SYDVKM. Here the CDR3 reads CASTRPSSYEQYF. The CDR3 DNA reads TGTGCCAGCACAAGGCCGAGCTCCTACGAGCAGTACTTC.

This clone was observed a few times. The chain links TRBV11-3 to TRBJ2-1, with D perhaps TRBD2 (5 bases). CDR1 and CDR2 from the germline V gene are SGHNT and YENEEA. The V end lost 1 base, the J end lost 8 bases, and 9 bases lay between the germline ends. This CDR3 region has 13 residues. The CDR3 loop reads CASSLAAGHEQFF. The DNA for the CDR3 is TGTGCCAGCAGCTTAGCGGCGGGCCATGAGCAGTTCTTC.

V usage is TRBV5-1 and J usage is TRBJ2-3; 8 nucleotides agree with TRBD1. Germline V gives CDR1 SGHRS, CDR2 YFSETQ. V lost 4 bases to trimming and J lost 5 bases; unmatched junction nucleotides: 9. The CDR3 has 15 amino acids. CDR3 nucleotides: TGCGCCAGCAGCCATAAGTCAGGACAGGGAGATACGCAGTATTTT. It encodes CASSHKSGQGDTQYF. The full variable domain, its missing parts supplied by reference TRBV5-1 and TRBJ2-3, is KAGVTQTPRYLIKTRGQQVTLSCSPISGHRSVSWYQQTPGQGLQFLFEYFSETQRNKGNFPGRFSGRQFSNSRSEMNVSTLELGDSALYLCASSHKSGQGDTQYFGPGTRLTVL.

Concerning this clone itself: This same CDR3 is encoded by further DNA sequences in the sample. V is TRBV28 and J is TRBJ1-1; no clear D gene. This CDR3 region has 13 residues. The ends were cut back, 6 bases at V and 2 bases at J, with 10 bases in the middle. Germline V gene lookup returns CDR1 MDHEN and CDR2 SYDVKM. DNA for the CDR3: TGTGCCAGCAGCAGGCAGCCTAACACTGAAGCTTTCTTT. Protein: CASSRQPNTEAFF.

The CDR3 is CASSRRKMGGTGFYVNLEAFF. DNA of the CDR3: TGTGCCAGCAGCCGACGCAAAATGGGAGGGACAGGTTTTTATGTAAACCTTGAAGCTTTCTTT. The chain recombines TRBV4-2 with TRBJ1-1, with 8 bases that match TRBD1. V gave up 4 bases and J gave up 7 bases; unmatched junction bases: 29. There are 21 residues in the CDR3. Germline loops: CDR1 LGHNA, CDR2 YNFKEQ.

About this clone itself: With a much larger clone just one base away, this may be a read error. At the DNA level, this CDR3 is encoded by other sequences in the same sample as well. This chain links TRBV29-1 with TRBJ1-5; D unclear. Trimming pared 6 bases from V and 0 bases from J, leaving 12 bases between. This CDR3 contains 14 residues. Germline lookup yields CDR1 SQVTM and CDR2 ANQGSEA. CDR3 nucleotide sequence: TGCAGCGTAGGAGAGCAATATAGCAATCAGCCCCAGCATTTT. Protein: CSVGEQYSNQPQHF.

V and J are TRBV7-9 and TRBJ2-3; 8 bases agree with TRBD1. The CDR3 loop spans 18 amino acids. Germline lookup yields CDR1 SEHNR and CDR2 FQNEAQ (reference sequence). V trimming: 3 bases; J trimming: 0 bases; junction bases outside the gene matches: 11. CDR3 in amino acids: CASSLGQAGRWSTDTQYF. The CDR3 coding sequence is TGTGCCAGCAGCTTGGGACAGGCCGGACGGTGGAGCACAGATACGCAGTATTTT.

The V and J genes are TRBV7-2 and TRBJ1-2; D is possibly TRBD1 (6 bases). Germline V gives CDR1 SGHTA, CDR2 FQGNSA. The germline V and J ends were trimmed by 0 bases and 7 bases, with 18 bases remaining between them. The CDR3 runs 16 residues. CDR3 sequence (DNA): TGTGCCAGCAGCTTAGCCCCCGGGCAGGGGATAGGTGGCTACACCTTC. Encoded protein: CASSLAPGQGIGGYTF.

The V call is TRBV6-5, the J call TRBJ1-4; D gene unclear. This CDR3 is built from 15 residues. CDR1 MNHEY and CDR2 SVGAGI come from the germline V gene. Trimming removed 0 bases at V and 0 bases at J, with 5 bases between. CDR3: CASSYSPATNEKLFF. The DNA for the CDR3 is TGTGCCAGCAGTTACTCTCCGGCAACTAATGAAAAACTGTTTTTT.

This chain links TRBV18 with TRBJ2-7; D is uncertain. Trimming pared 3 bases from V and 1 base from J, leaving 10 bases between. Per germline, CDR1 KGHSH and CDR2 LQKENI. This CDR3 comprises 14 residues. The CDR3 DNA reads as TGTGCCAGCTCACCGTACTTCGCTTCCTACGAGCAGTACTTC. The encoded protein is CASSPYFASYEQYF.

A single count supports this clone. This chain joins TRBV11-2 and TRBJ2-7; D is unclear. Germline V gene lookup returns CDR1 SGHAT and CDR2 FQNNGV. The CDR3 runs to 15 residues. V gave up 3 bases and J gave up 6 bases, with 18 bases separating them. DNA of the CDR3: TGTGCCAGCAGCTTGGCCCCGGACCCGCCCGCCGAGCAGTACTTC. It codes for CASSLAPDPPAEQYF.

This clone was seen only a few times. The rearrangement joins TRBV28 to TRBJ1-4, with D perhaps matching TRBD1 (6 bases). Trimming stripped 4 bases from V and 0 bases from J, with 9 bases between. Germline lookup yields CDR1 MDHEN and CDR2 SYDVKM. CDR3 length equals 15 residues. In DNA, the CDR3 is TGTGCCAGCAGTTCGACAGGCTCAACTAATGAAAAACTGTTTTTT. Protein sequence: CASSSTGSTNEKLFF.

The genes are TRBV6-5 and TRBJ1-1; no clear D. The CDR3 consists of 15 residues. CDR1 and CDR2 (germline): MNHEY, SVGAGI. V gave up 4 bases and J gave up 5 bases, with 17 bases separating them. The CDR3 DNA reads as TGTGCCAGCAGTTTGGGCCTGCGCGGGATGACTGAAGCTTTCTTT. As protein: CASSLGLRGMTEAFF.

CDR3 DNA sequence: TGTGCCAGCAGCTTATCGGTTGGTGGCTACGAGCAGTACTTC. It translates to CASSLSVGGYEQYF. The V and J genes are TRBV7-2 and TRBJ2-7; D gene ambiguous. This CDR3 contains 14 residues. V was pared by 2 bases and J by 3 bases, with 11 bases between. Looked up from germline, CDR1 is SGHTA and CDR2 is FQGNSA.

This clone appeared a single time. The identical CDR3 is also encoded by other nucleotide sequences in the sample. V is TRBV28 and J is TRBJ2-7; 8 bases are a match to TRBD1. Trimming at V came to 2 bases and at J to 3 bases, leaving 3 bases not matched to a gene. The CDR3 has 14 amino acids. The germline V gene has CDR1 MDHEN and CDR2 SYDVKM. CDR3 coding DNA: TGTGCCAGCAGTTTAGGCGACAGGGGCTACGAGCAGTACTTC. It is translated as CASSLGDRGYEQYF.

The V and J genes are TRBV7-7 and TRBJ2-5; D may match TRBD1 or TRBD2 (5 bases each). CDR1 and CDR2 from the germline V gene are SSHAT and FNYEAQ (reference sequence). The length of the CDR3 is 15 residues. The V gene lost 5 bases and the J gene lost 5 bases, with 18 bases spanning the gap. CDR3 loop: CASSPSAAWGETQYF. CDR3 in DNA: TGTGCCAGCAGCCCATCGGCGGCGTGGGGGGAGACCCAGTACTTC.

The CDR3 DNA reads TGTGCCAGCAGCTTAGGCCCAGACTTCTATGGCTACACCTTC. This translates into CASSLGPDFYGYTF. The V call is TRBV7-2, the J call TRBJ1-2; D is uncertain. The germline V gene encodes CDR1 SGHTA and CDR2 FQGNSA. The germline V and J ends were trimmed by 1 base and 4 bases, with 10 bases remaining between them. The CDR3 contains 14 residues. The entire variable domain, with the rest obtained from reference TRBV7-2 and TRBJ1-2, is as follows: GAGVSQSPSNKVTEKGKDVELRCDPISGHTALYWYRQSLGQGLEFLIYFQGNSAPDKSGLPSDRFSAERTGGSVSTLTIQRTQQEDSAVYLCASSLGPDFYGYTFGSGTRLTVV.

CDR3 protein: CASSESGRRNEKLFF. CDR3 DNA sequence: TGTGCCAGCAGTGAATCCGGGCGGAGGAATGAAAAACTGTTTTTT. This chain joins TRBV25-1 and TRBJ1-4; the D is unclear. CDR1 MGHDK and CDR2 SYGVNS come from the germline V gene. CDR3 size: 15 residues. V lost 1 base and J 5 bases, leaving 11 bases between the germline ends.

V and J are TRBV4-1 and TRBJ2-3; D may be TRBD2 (6 bases). The CDR3 is 15 amino acids. V dropped 1 base and J dropped 2 bases, with 10 bases sitting between them. Germline V gives CDR1 MGHRA, CDR2 YSYEKL. This chain's CDR3 is CASSQASVFTDTQYF. CDR3 DNA sequence: TGCGCCAGCAGCCAAGCTAGCGTGTTCACAGATACGCAGTATTTT.

J is TRBJ1-1 and V is TRBV6-6; D is possibly TRBD1 (5 bases). Deletions cut 6 bases from V and 3 bases from J, with 8 bases between. Per the germline V gene, CDR1 is MNHNY and CDR2 is SVGAGI (reference sequence). The CDR3 runs 12 residues. The CDR3 reads CASRGVDTEAFF. The CDR3 DNA follows: TGTGCCAGCAGGGGGGTTGACACTGAAGCTTTCTTT.

The V and J genes are TRBV28 and TRBJ1-4, with TRBD1 identical over 9 bases. Germline-derived CDR1 and CDR2 are MDHEN and SYDVKM. This CDR3 has 15 residues. The J segment lost 8 bases and the V segment lost 5 bases, leaving 9 bases of the junction unmatched. CDR3 DNA sequence: TGTGCCAGCAGTGCCAACCGGGACAGGGAGGAAAAACTGTTTTTT. Its translation: CASSANRDREEKLFF.

The chain couples TRBV19 to TRBJ2-2; 8 bases line up with TRBD2. V was clipped by 8 bases and J by 0 bases; unmatched bases: 2. The germline CDR1 and CDR2 sequences are LNHDA and SQIVND (reference sequence). The CDR3 totals 14 residues. CDR3 protein: CASLGLANTGELFF. The CDR3 region has the DNA TGTGCCAGTCTGGGACTAGCGAACACCGGGGAGCTGTTTTTT.

The chain has TRBV29-1 and TRBJ1-2; 7 bases align to TRBD1. Germline trimming cut 3 bases from V and 4 bases from J; bases unmatched to any gene: 11. The CDR3 has 15 amino acids. Germline loops: CDR1 SQVTM, CDR2 ANQGSEA. CDR3 nucleotide sequence: TGCAGCGTTGAGTTAACAGGGGACGCTCTCTATGGCTACACCTTC. This codes for CSVELTGDALYGYTF.

The chain has TRBV18 and TRBJ1-2; D is unclear. The CDR3 runs 13 residues. Per germline, CDR1 KGHSH and CDR2 LQKENI. V was pared by 2 bases and J by 8 bases, with 12 bases between. The CDR3 coding sequence is TGTGCCAGCTCACCAAATGGGGAGCAGGGCTACACCTTC. Its protein product is CASSPNGEQGYTF.

This chain links TRBV11-2 with TRBJ2-1; the D gene is possibly TRBD2 (6 bases). Germline V CDR1 and CDR2: SGHAT, FQNNGV. V was pared by 0 bases and J by 12 bases, with 12 bases between. The CDR3 has 13 residues. The CDR3 coding sequence is TGTGCCAGCAGCTTAGATCGGGGTAGCGGGCAGTTCTTC. Its protein product is CASSLDRGSGQFF.

CDR3 loop: CASSTYRGRITEAFF. As DNA, the CDR3 is TGTGCCAGCAGTACCTACAGGGGGCGCATCACTGAAGCTTTCTTT. This chain joins TRBV28 and TRBJ1-1, with TRBD1 matching 9 bases. CDR1 is MDHEN and CDR2 is SYDVKM in the germline V gene. The CDR3 length is 15 residues. V lost 5 bases and J lost 4; bases outside the gene matches: 8.